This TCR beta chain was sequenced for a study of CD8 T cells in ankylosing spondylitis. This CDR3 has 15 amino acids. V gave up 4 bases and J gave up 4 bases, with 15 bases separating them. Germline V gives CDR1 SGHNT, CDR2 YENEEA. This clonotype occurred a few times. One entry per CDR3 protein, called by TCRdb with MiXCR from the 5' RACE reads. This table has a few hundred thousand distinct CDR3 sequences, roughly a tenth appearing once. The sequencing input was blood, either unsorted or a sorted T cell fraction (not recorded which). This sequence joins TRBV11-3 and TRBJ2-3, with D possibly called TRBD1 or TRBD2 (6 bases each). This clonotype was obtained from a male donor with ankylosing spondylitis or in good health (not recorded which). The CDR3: CASSSEGGAPDTQYF. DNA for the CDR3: TGTGCCAGCAGCTCAGAGGGGGGTGCCCCAGATACGCAGTATTTT. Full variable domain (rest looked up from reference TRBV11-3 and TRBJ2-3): EAGVVQSPRYKIIEKKQPVAFWCNPISGHNTLYWYLQNLGQGPELLIRYENEEAVDDSQLPKDRFSAERLKGVDSTLKIQPAELGDSAVYLCASSSEGGAPDTQYFGPGTRLTVL.